A single sample gave rise to the 15 T cell receptor beta chains below, sequenced in a study of neurological immune-mediated disorders. TCRdb fed the 5' RACE reads into MiXCR, producing one record per CDR3 protein. In the table there are roughly 45,000 distinct CDR3 sequences, approximately 14% of which are singletons. Time point defined: longitudinal time-point 2. The sample was PBMCs. These receptors all come from a male donor with HTLV-1-associated myelopathy (HAM/TSP).

With regard to this clonotype: At one end, the junction sequence differs from germline, possibly due to a read error. The DNA of the CDR3 is TGCAGTGCTAGAGGACAGGAGGTTGAAAAACTGATTTTT. This translates into CSARGQEVEKLIF. The rearrangement uses TRBV20-1 and TRBJ1-4; possible D gene TRBD1, 6 bases. CDR3 length: 13 amino acids. Germline CDR1 is DFQATT and CDR2 is SNEGSKA (reference sequence).

The table lists this clonotype with many counts. The chain uses TRBV3-2 and TRBJ1-6; the table's D gene call, TRBD1, was not cross checked with the DNA. TRBV3-2 is given as a pseudogene. This CDR3 spans 18 amino acids. CDR3 in amino acids: CASSQGHYYSSYNSPLHF. The CDR3, as DNA: TGTGCCAGCAGCCAGGGGCACTACTATTCCTCCTATAATTCACCCCTCCACTTT.

This clonotype has a count of ten or more. The chain links TRBV7-8 to TRBJ2-1; perhaps TRBD1 as D (5 bases). Germline-derived CDR1 and CDR2 are SGHVS and FQNEAQ. CDR3 length: 15 amino acids. Deletions cut 5 bases from V and 2 bases from J, with 13 bases between. CDR3 residues: CASSVTDAPYNEQFF. CDR3 DNA: TGTGCCAGCAGCGTGACAGATGCCCCCTACAATGAGCAGTTCTTC.

This clonotype has at least ten counts. The CDR3 DNA sequence: TGCGCCAGCAGGTTCGGACAGGGGTTGATGGGGCAAGAGACCCAGTACTTC. Translation gives CASRFGQGLMGQETQYF. V is TRBV5-1 and J is TRBJ2-5; 9 positions agree with TRBD1. Germline trimming cut 5 bases from V and 2 bases from J; bases unmatched to any gene: 13. This CDR3 region has 17 residues. Germline values: CDR1 SGHRS, CDR2 YFSETQ.

This clonotype has ten or more counts. This chain joins TRBV20-1 and TRBJ1-5; D is ambiguous. In germline, CDR1 is DFQATT, CDR2 SNEGSKA (reference sequence). The germline V and J ends were trimmed by 1 base and 6 bases, with 4 bases remaining between them. The CDR3 is made up of 11 amino acids. The DNA of the CDR3 is TGCAGTGCTAGAGGGGGTCAGCCCCAGCATTTT. It specifies CSARGGQPQHF.

Within the sample, this clonotype is medium-sized. V usage is TRBV5-1 and J usage is TRBJ2-4; D call uncertain. V was cut by 4 bases and J by 9 bases, with 17 bases left in between. Germline CDR1 SGHRS, CDR2 YFSETQ. The CDR3 contains 14 residues. The chain's CDR3 is CASSPESGVGIQYF. The CDR3, as DNA: TGCGCCAGCAGCCCCGAATCGGGCGTGGGCATTCAGTACTTC.

This clonotype has a count of ten or more. This chain links TRBV20-1 with TRBJ2-7; D tentatively fits TRBD1 or TRBD2 (5 bases each). V lost 5 bases to trimming and J lost 5 bases, with 16 bases between them. Germline assignment: CDR1 DFQATT and CDR2 SNEGSKA (reference sequence). The length of the CDR3 is 13 residues. The CDR3 region has the DNA TGCAGTGCTTCTGGACATCCGGAGGACGAGCAGTACTTC. It yields the protein CSASGHPEDEQYF.

In its sample, this clonotype was seen many times. CDR3 protein: CSARDSRAGGFTEAFF. For the CDR3, the DNA is TGCAGTGCTAGAGATAGTAGGGCAGGGGGGTTCACTGAAGCTTTCTTT. The V call is TRBV20-1, the J call TRBJ1-1; 7 bases are shared with TRBD1. J lost 4 bases, V lost 0 bases, and 11 bases had no gene match. In germline, CDR1 is DFQATT, CDR2 SNEGSKA (reference sequence). This CDR3 is built from 16 residues.

This clonotype has at least ten counts. The chain has TRBV25-1 and TRBJ1-4; D is undetermined. V dropped 0 bases and J dropped 8 bases, with 10 bases sitting between them. The CDR3 length is 14 residues. Germline V gives CDR1 MGHDK, CDR2 SYGVNS. The chain's CDR3 is CASSEYRVAEKLFF. The DNA for the CDR3 is TGTGCCAGCAGTGAATACAGAGTCGCCGAAAAACTGTTTTTT. The full variable domain, rest sourced from reference TRBV25-1 and TRBJ1-4, is EADIYQTPRYLVIGTGKKITLECSQTMGHDKMYWYQQDPGMELHLIHYSYGVNSTEKGDLSSESTVSRIRTEHFPLTLESARPSHTSQYLCASSEYRVAEKLFFGSGTQLSVL.

This clonotype was picked up many times. The CDR3: CASSEQRRIAGGGDTQYF. The CDR3 region has the DNA TGCGCCAGCAGTGAGCAGCGAAGGATAGCGGGGGGAGGGGATACGCAGTATTTT. This chain uses TRBV10-1 with TRBJ2-3; TRBD2 aligns across 10 bases. CDR3 length: 18 residues. J was trimmed by 6 bases and V by 2 bases; bases with no gene match: 14. In germline, CDR1 is WNHNN, CDR2 SYGVQD (reference sequence).

This clonotype was counted many times. The genes are TRBV5-1 and TRBJ2-7; D remains ambiguous. The CDR3 contains 14 residues. Trimming took off 4 bases at V and 0 bases at J, with 11 bases between the two ends. In germline, CDR1 is SGHRS, CDR2 YFSETQ. In nucleotides, the CDR3 is TGCGCCAGCAGCCTGGACCCCAGCTCCTACGAGCAGTACTTC. It translates to CASSLDPSSYEQYF.

This clonotype was observed a handful of times. The chain joins TRBV20-1 to TRBJ2-5; tentative D call: TRBD2 (7 bases). V was shortened by 3 bases and J by 5 bases, with 16 bases between the two germline ends. This CDR3 is 14 amino acids long. In germline, CDR1 is DFQATT, CDR2 SNEGSKA (reference sequence). The CDR3 loop is CSAREWGGAETQYF. CDR3 coding DNA: TGCAGTGCTAGGGAGTGGGGGGGGGCGGAGACCCAGTACTTC.

This clonotype was observed a few times. Written as DNA, the CDR3 is TGTGCCAGCAGCTCCCAATGGGGGCAGGGGGATAATTCACCCCTCCACTTT. As protein: CASSSQWGQGDNSPLHF. V gene TRBV6-1 combines with J gene TRBJ1-6; 7 bases are a match to TRBD1. This CDR3 is built from 17 residues. Germline trimming cut 6 bases from V and 5 bases from J; bases unmatched to any gene: 13. Per the germline V gene, CDR1 is MNHNS and CDR2 is SASEGT.

In this sample, this clonotype turned up many times. The chain combines TRBV3-1 with TRBJ2-4, with TRBD1 identical over 8 bases. CDR3 length: 17 residues. Germline loops: CDR1 LGHDT, CDR2 YNNKEL (reference sequence). With 0 bases clipped from V and 8 bases from J, the junction kept 12 bases outside the gene matches. This CDR3 is CASSQDTRSGGSDIQYF. The DNA of the CDR3 is TGTGCCAGCAGCCAAGATACCAGGTCAGGGGGCTCGGACATTCAGTACTTC. Based on the CDR3 plus reference TRBV3-1 and TRBJ2-4, the full variable domain is DTAVSQTPKYLVTQMGNDKSIKCEQNLGHDTMYWYKQDSKKFLKIMFSYNNKELIINETVPNRFSPKSPDKAHLNLHINSLELGDSAVYFCASSQDTRSGGSDIQYFGAGTRLSVL.

Of note for this clonotype: At one boundary the junction diverges from the germline segment, which might be a read error. This chain connects TRBV6-2 or TRBV6-3 to TRBJ1-5; D is ambiguous. This CDR3 region has 14 residues. Germline V gene data show CDR1 as MNHEY and CDR2 as SVGEGT. CDR3 DNA sequence: TGTGCCAGCAGTTACGCGGGGTGCAATCAGCCCCACCATTTT. Encoded protein: CASSYAGCNQPHHF.